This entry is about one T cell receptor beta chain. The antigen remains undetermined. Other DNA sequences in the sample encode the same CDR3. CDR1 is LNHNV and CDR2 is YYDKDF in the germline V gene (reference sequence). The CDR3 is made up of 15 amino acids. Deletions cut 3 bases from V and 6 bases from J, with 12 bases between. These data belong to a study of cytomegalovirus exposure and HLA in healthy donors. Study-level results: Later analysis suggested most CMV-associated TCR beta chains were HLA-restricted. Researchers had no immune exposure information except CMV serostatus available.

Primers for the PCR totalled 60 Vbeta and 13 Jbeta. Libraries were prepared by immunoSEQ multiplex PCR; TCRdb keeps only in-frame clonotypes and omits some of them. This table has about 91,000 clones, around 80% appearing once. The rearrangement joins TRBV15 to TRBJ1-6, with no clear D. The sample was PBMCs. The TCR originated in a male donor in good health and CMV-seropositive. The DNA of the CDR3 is TGTGCCACCAGCAGCCACGCAGTCGTTAATTCACCCCTCCACTTT. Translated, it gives CATSSHAVVNSPLHF.